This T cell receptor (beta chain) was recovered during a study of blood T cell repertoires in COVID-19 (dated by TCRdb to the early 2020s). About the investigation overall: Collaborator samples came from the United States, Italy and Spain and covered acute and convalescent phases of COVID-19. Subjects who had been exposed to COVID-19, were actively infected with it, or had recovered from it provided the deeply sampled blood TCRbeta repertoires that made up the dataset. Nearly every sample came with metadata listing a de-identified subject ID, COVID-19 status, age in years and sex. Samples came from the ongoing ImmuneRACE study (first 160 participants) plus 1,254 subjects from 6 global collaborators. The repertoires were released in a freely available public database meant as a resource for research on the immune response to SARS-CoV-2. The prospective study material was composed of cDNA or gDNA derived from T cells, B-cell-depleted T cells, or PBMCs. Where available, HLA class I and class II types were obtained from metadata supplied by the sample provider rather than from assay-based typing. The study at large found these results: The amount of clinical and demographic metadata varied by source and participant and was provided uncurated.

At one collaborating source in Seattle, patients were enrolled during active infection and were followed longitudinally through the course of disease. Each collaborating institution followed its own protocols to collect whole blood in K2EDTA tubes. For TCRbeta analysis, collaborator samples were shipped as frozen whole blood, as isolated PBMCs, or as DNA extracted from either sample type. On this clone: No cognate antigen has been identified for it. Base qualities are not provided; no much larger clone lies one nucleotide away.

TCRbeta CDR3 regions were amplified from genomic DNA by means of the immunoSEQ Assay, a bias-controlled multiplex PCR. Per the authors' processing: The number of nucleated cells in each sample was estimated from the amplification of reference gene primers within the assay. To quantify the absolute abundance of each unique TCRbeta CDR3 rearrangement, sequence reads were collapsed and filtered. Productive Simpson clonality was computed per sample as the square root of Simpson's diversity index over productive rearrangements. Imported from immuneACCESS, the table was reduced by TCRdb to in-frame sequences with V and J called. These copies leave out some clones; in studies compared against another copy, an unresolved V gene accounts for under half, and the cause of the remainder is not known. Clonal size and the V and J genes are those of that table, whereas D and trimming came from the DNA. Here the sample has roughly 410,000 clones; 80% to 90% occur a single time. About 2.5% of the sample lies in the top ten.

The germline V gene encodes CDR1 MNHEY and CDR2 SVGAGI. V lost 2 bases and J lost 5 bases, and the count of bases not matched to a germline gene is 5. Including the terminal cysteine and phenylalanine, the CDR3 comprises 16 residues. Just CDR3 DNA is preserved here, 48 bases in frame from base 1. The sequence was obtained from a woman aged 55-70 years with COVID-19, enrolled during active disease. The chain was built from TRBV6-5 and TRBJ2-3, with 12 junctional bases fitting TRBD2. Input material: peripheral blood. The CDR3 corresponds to CASSYLLAGGEDTQYF. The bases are TGTGCCAGCAGTTACCTCCTAGCGGGGGGGGAAGATACGCAGTATTTT.